The 21 T cell receptor beta chains reported below all come from one sample, sequenced in a study of T-cell reconstitution after alpha-beta-depleted transplantation in children (dated by TCRdb to the mid-2010s). What this sample's treatment or condition label stands for: allogeneic hematopoietic cell transplantation with graft depleted of TCRalphabeta T cells and CD19 B cells. Libraries were prepared through PCR. The data were produced on an Illumina HiSeq 2500. TCR library preparation used molecular barcoding, with unique molecular identifiers applied to normalize quantification of the TCRbeta repertoire. The public reads were reanalyzed by TCRdb: fastp trimming at Q25, MiXCR alignment, in-frame beta chains only. A single entry per CDR3 protein holds the most common genes and DNA from its merged rows. Here the sample has 700,000 to 850,000 distinct CDR3 sequences; 16% occur a single time. The ten biggest clones cover roughly 5% of the sample.

The sample was PBMCs, mostly from graft donor cells, taken 360 days after TCRalphabeta/CD19-depleted stem cell transplant. These receptor sequences come from a male patient aged 10-17 years who had a stem cell transplant for acute lymphoblastic leukemia, so the T cells may come from the graft donor.

The chain couples TRBV7-6 to TRBJ2-3; D gene uncertain. Germline V CDR1 and CDR2: SGHVS, FNYEAQ. Trimming cost V 3 bases and J 3 bases, with 7 bases left between them. The CDR3 contains 13 residues. CDR3: CASSFAETDTQYF. In nucleotides, the CDR3 is TGTGCCAGCAGCTTCGCCGAAACAGATACGCAGTATTTT.

This clonotype was found many times. This chain connects TRBV25-1 to TRBJ2-1; D call uncertain. Germline V gene sequence: CDR1 MGHDK, CDR2 SYGVNS. Between the trimmed V and J ends, which lost 5 bases and 6 bases, there was a span of 8 bases. The CDR3 is made up of 12 amino acids. DNA for the CDR3: TGTGCCAGCAGTTTTCTTTCCAATGAGCAGTTCTTC. Protein: CASSFLSNEQFF.

V and J are TRBV12-3 or TRBV12-4 and TRBJ1-2, with D uncertain. V was trimmed by 1 base and J by 0 bases, leaving 6 bases between them. The length of the CDR3 is 14 residues. CDR3 protein: CASSLGRTNYGYTF. CDR3 sequence (DNA): TGTGCCAGCAGTTTAGGCAGGACTAACTATGGCTACACCTTC.

This clonotype was recorded a few times. CDR3 DNA sequence: TGTGCCAGCAGTTTATCGGGACAGAACTACGAGCAGTACTTC. It is translated as CASSLSGQNYEQYF. The rearrangement joins TRBV12-3 or TRBV12-4 to TRBJ2-7, with 7 nucleotides matching TRBD1. Trimming removed 2 bases from V and 3 bases from J; junction bases left unmatched: 4. This CDR3 has 14 residues.

The chain joins TRBV15 to TRBJ2-2, with 12 nucleotides matching TRBD2. Germline-derived CDR1 and CDR2 are LNHNV and YYDKDF (reference sequence). Trimming cost V 1 base and J 10 bases; bases outside gene matches: 4. CDR3 length equals 15 residues. The CDR3 sequence: CATSRGSSGGEELFF. In nucleotides, the CDR3 is TGTGCCACCAGCAGAGGGTCTAGCGGGGGGGAGGAGCTGTTTTTT.

The rearrangement uses TRBV6-5 and TRBJ2-3; 7 positions agree with TRBD2. The V gene's germline CDR1 is MNHEY and CDR2 SVGAGI. Trimming removed 0 bases from V and 1 base from J; junction bases left unmatched: 10. The CDR3 consists of 18 residues. The CDR3 DNA reads TGTGCCAGCAGTTACTCAAGGGGATCGAGCGGGGGCACAGATACGCAGTATTTT. This codes for CASSYSRGSSGGTDTQYF.

The rearrangement uses TRBV5-1 and TRBJ2-2, with TRBD1 matching 7 bases. V dropped 1 base and J dropped 6; count of bases not matched to a gene: 9. CDR1 SGHRS and CDR2 YFSETQ come from the germline V gene. The CDR3 consists of 16 residues. The CDR3 region has the DNA TGCGCCAGCAGCTTGTCCTGGGACAGAATAGCCGGGGAGCTGTTTTTT. This codes for CASSLSWDRIAGELFF. The entire variable domain, with the rest obtained from reference TRBV5-1 and TRBJ2-2, is as follows: KAGVTQTPRYLIKTRGQQVTLSCSPISGHRSVSWYQQTPGQGLQFLFEYFSETQRNKGNFPGRFSGRQFSNSRSEMNVSTLELGDSALYLCASSLSWDRIAGELFFGEGSRLTVL.

This clonotype was observed a handful of times. V is TRBV7-6 and J is TRBJ2-3, with TRBD2 identical over 11 bases. V shed 2 bases and J 3 bases; nucleotides not matched to a gene: 13. CDR1 and CDR2 from the germline V gene are SGHVS and FNYEAQ. The CDR3 loop spans 19 amino acids. CDR3 in DNA: TGTGCCAGCAGCTTACGTACTAGCGGGAGCGGATGGGGTACAGATACGCAGTATTTT. Its translation: CASSLRTSGSGWGTDTQYF.

This clonotype came up a few times. The chain is built from TRBV2 and TRBJ2-5, with unresolved D. V was cut by 9 bases and J by 4 bases, with 6 bases left in between. CDR3 length: 10 amino acids. CDR1 and CDR2 from the germline V gene are SNHLY and FYNNEI. The DNA for the CDR3 is TGTGCCAGTCGTGTAGAGACCCAGTACTTC. Translation gives CASRVETQYF.

The rearrangement links TRBV12-3 or TRBV12-4 to TRBJ2-3; a possible D gene is TRBD1 (6 bases). V lost 3 bases and J 9 bases, leaving 25 bases between the germline ends. The CDR3 loop spans 17 amino acids. CDR3 amino acids: CASSLRGLWAPTGTQYF. DNA for the CDR3: TGTGCCAGCAGTTTGAGGGGCCTATGGGCGCCCACAGGGACGCAGTATTTT.

This clonotype has at least ten counts. The chain uses TRBV5-1 and TRBJ2-7; 9 nucleotides match TRBD1. V trimming: 2 bases; J trimming: 6 bases; junction bases outside the gene matches: 12. CDR1 SGHRS and CDR2 YFSETQ come from the germline V gene. The CDR3 runs to 16 residues. The DNA of the CDR3 is TGCGCCAGCAGCTTTAACCCCGGGACAGGGTGGTCCGAGCAGTACTTC. This gives the protein CASSFNPGTGWSEQYF.

There are a few counts of this clonotype. The chain uses TRBV5-1 and TRBJ2-7, with D maybe TRBD2 (5 bases). CDR1 SGHRS and CDR2 YFSETQ come from the germline V gene. V was cut by 6 bases and J by 1 base, with 14 bases left in between. This CDR3 comprises 14 residues. The CDR3 nucleotides are TGCGCCAGCACCAACGCGGGCGGATCCTACGAGCAGTACTTC. Protein: CASTNAGGSYEQYF.

The gene calls are TRBV29-1 and TRBJ1-1, with 12 bases identical to TRBD1. Germline loops: CDR1 SQVTM, CDR2 ANQGSEA. The junction had 5 bases not matched to a gene; V was cut back by 7 bases and J by 5 bases. The CDR3 consists of 13 residues. The CDR3 loop reads CSGDRGRNTEAFF. The CDR3 DNA reads TGCAGCGGGGACAGGGGGCGAAATACTGAAGCTTTCTTT.

For this clonotype: This clone may be a read error of a much larger clone one base away. This chain joins TRBV15 and TRBJ2-1; D call uncertain. Germline V gene lookup returns CDR1 LNHNV and CDR2 YYDKDF (reference sequence). The CDR3 runs to 18 residues. CDR3 bases: TGTGCCACCAGCAGAGATCCTATACTCGTAAGCTCCTACAAAGAGCAGTTCTTC. Encoded protein: CATSRDPILVSSYKEQFF.

This clonotype was counted many times. V is TRBV20-1 and J is TRBJ2-1; 10 bases align to TRBD2. Unmatched junction bases numbered 10, after V lost 2 bases and J lost 9 bases. Germline CDR1 is DFQATT and CDR2 is SNEGSKA (reference sequence). This CDR3 contains 15 residues. DNA of the CDR3: TGCAGTGCTAGACCCAGCGGGAGGGCCGGTGCTGAGCAGTTCTTC. It codes for CSARPSGRAGAEQFF.

This clonotype was detected ten times or more. The chain couples TRBV9 to TRBJ2-7; tentatively, D is TRBD1 (5 bases). In germline, CDR1 is SGDLS, CDR2 YYNGEE. Deletions cut 3 bases from V and 4 bases from J, with 11 bases between. The CDR3 has 13 amino acids. The CDR3 region is CASSDSQGYEQYF. The CDR3 bases are TGTGCCAGCAGCGATTCTCAGGGATACGAGCAGTACTTC. The full variable domain, in which reference TRBV9 and TRBJ2-7 provide the parts outside the CDR3, is DSGVTQTPKHLITATGQRVTLRCSPRSGDLSVYWYQQSLDQGLQFLIQYYNGEERAKGNILERFSAQQFPDLHSELNLSSLELGDSALYFCASSDSQGYEQYFGPGTRLTVT.

This clonotype was counted between two and nine times. In DNA form, the CDR3 reads TGCGCCAGCAGCTCTCAACCAACAGGGAACTATGGCTACACCTTC. Its translation: CASSSQPTGNYGYTF. The chain links TRBV5-1 to TRBJ1-2; possible D gene TRBD1, 6 bases. CDR3 length equals 15 residues. Germline-derived CDR1 and CDR2 are SGHRS and YFSETQ. V shed 3 bases and J shed 2 bases, with 14 bases lying between them.

This clonotype turned up a few times. J is TRBJ2-7 and V is TRBV20-1; 7 positions agree with TRBD2. V was clipped by 1 base and J by 3 bases; unmatched bases: 12. Germline assignment: CDR1 DFQATT and CDR2 SNEGSKA (reference sequence). The CDR3 extends over 16 amino acids. The CDR3 here is CSARGARTRQGYEQYF. The CDR3 DNA follows: TGCAGTGCTAGAGGGGCAAGGACTAGACAAGGCTACGAGCAGTACTTC.

This clonotype has only a few counts. V is TRBV5-1 and J is TRBJ2-1, with D uncertain. Germline V gives CDR1 SGHRS, CDR2 YFSETQ. This CDR3 region has 12 residues. The V end lost 3 bases, the J end lost 8 bases, and 9 bases lay between the germline ends. CDR3 coding DNA: TGCGCCAGCAGCTCCCGGACGGATGAGCAGTTCTTC. It yields the protein CASSSRTDEQFF.

The genes are TRBV6-5 and TRBJ2-5; possibly TRBD1 for D (5 bases). The V gene lost 0 bases and the J gene lost 4 bases, with 9 bases spanning the gap. The CDR3 loop spans 14 amino acids. Germline CDR1 is MNHEY and CDR2 is SVGAGI. In DNA, the CDR3 is TGTGCCAGCAGTTACTCGGGCAGGGCAGAGACCCAGTACTTC. Residues: CASSYSGRAETQYF.

This clonotype occurred many times. The chain is built from TRBV14 and TRBJ2-1; D unresolved. Trimming took 0 bases from V and 6 from J, leaving 9 bases between them. This CDR3 contains 14 residues. The germline gives CDR1 SGHDN, CDR2 FVKESK. CDR3 in amino acids: CASSQDRSPNEQFF. The DNA of the CDR3 is TGTGCCAGCAGCCAAGATCGCAGCCCCAATGAGCAGTTCTTC.